This record covers a single TCR beta chain. Its antigen specificity is not known. No much larger clone is present one base from it, and per-base qualities are unavailable. The entry originates in a study of cytomegalovirus exposure and HLA in healthy donors (dated by TCRdb to the late 2010s). A note on the overall study: An earlier analysis of several hundred of the donors reported approximately 300 Gb of sequence data and around 120 million unique TCR beta sequences obtained from around 180 million T cells. Roughly 300 gigabases of sequencing data and approximately 91 million unique TCR sequences made up an early release that covered 500 to 650 HLA-typed donors. The genetic ancestry cluster associated with self-reported Caucasian donors included roughly 84% of the approximately 400 genotyped donors. The study aimed to test whether signatures of past pathogen exposure could be identified by cataloging public T cell receptors. Using immunosequencing, the study profiled T cell repertoires from 500 to 800 subjects and related those repertoires to cytomegalovirus serostatus. In addition to the first cohort of approximately 670 subjects, a separate validation cohort of under 150 different subjects was used. To predict cytomegalovirus infection status, the study combined high-throughput TCR immunosequencing, statistical association of individual TCRs with disease status, and machine learning. In a later analysis, previously published TCR beta repertoires from about 640 donors were re-analyzed and high-resolution HLA genotyping was added so that TCR occurrence patterns could be studied. Rather than drawing on any new phenotypic data, the later analysis identified candidate immune exposures from TCR beta sequences and the way those sequences occurred across donors. To decide whether each TCR beta V gene segment behaved as functional or pseudogenic, an earlier analysis of approximately 620 of the donors relied on high-throughput TCR beta sequencing. Alongside the repertoire data, information on donor age, sex, ethnicity and CMV serostatus was compiled. Genome-wide SNP genotypes for about 65% of the 666 donors were used in a later genetic analysis, which treated that subset as a discovery cohort. All discovery cohort repertoires had been generated on a single sequencing platform. Class I and class II HLA loci were covered by the typing at four-digit resolution. The number of donors typed differed by locus, with about 629-630 for A, B, C, DRB1 and DQB1, 522 for DQA1, about 610 for DPA1, and around 450 for DPB1. Four to six DR-DQ haplotypes were handled as single units for association and clustering, since linkage in the cohort was strong. Among about 400 genotyped donors of the cohort, an average of about 220,000 unique TCR beta nucleotide sequences was sequenced per donor, of which roughly 18% were non-productive. What the authors observed across the whole study: About 17 rarely observed V segments, including chromosome 9 orphons, were excluded from the earlier analysis of some 590 of the donors because counts were too low. A later analysis found that HLA-associated TCR beta chains were more clonally expanded and had lower generation probabilities than equally common non-associated chains. Because the 87-base-pair reads could not distinguish some IMGT-functional V segments, including TRBV6-2 and TRBV6-3, those segments were excluded. A cluster of highly shared sequence variants was judged likely to represent a technical artifact of the sequencing pipeline. The presence/absence analyses assumed that sequencing depth was roughly uniform across donors, and that assumption may not be true. In a later genetic analysis, a missense DCLRE1C variant was associated with V-gene and J-gene trimming of TCR beta chains, and the association was replicated in an independent cohort. For the cohort, immune exposure information was limited to CMV serostatus. This cohort had only TCR beta chains sequenced, and the lack of alpha or paired-chain data limited which features could be detected. A later analysis found that TCR association rates varied across HLA loci, with DRB1 alleles showing the most associated TCRs and HLA-C alleles the fewest. A later analysis found that most CMV-associated TCR beta chains appeared HLA-restricted, with HLA associations seemingly driven largely by CMV exposure. In a later genetic analysis, fewer N-insertions in productive TCRs were reported among donors in an Asian-associated ancestry cluster than the approximately 710-donor mean. While some public TCRs were present in many individuals, most TCR sequences turned up only very rarely across donors. A later analysis associated around 16,000 TCR beta sequences with specific HLA alleles at a false discovery rate of 0.05. An earlier analysis of some 560 of the donors showed that most TCR beta V segments appeared in productive rearrangements either about 90% or about 30% of the time, which broadly matched IMGT annotations. In vitro tests confirmed that a few of the cytomegalovirus-associated TCR beta chains recognize cytomegalovirus antigens. The study listed approximately 150 TCR beta chains as associated with cytomegalovirus. Because HLA typing was unavailable for some donors at each locus, only the typed subset was used in association tests. Linkage disequilibrium might explain the correlated functional status among segregating V segments, but an unknown experimental factor could not be excluded. Cytomegalovirus status was reported to be diagnosed by the classifier with high specificity and sensitivity in both the original and validation cohorts. The authors suggested that the approach could potentially be extended to other disease states and immunological phenotypes. A further reported finding was that TCR beta sequences accurately predicted the HLA-A and HLA-B alleles for most subjects in the first cohort. In a later analysis, several top co-occurrence clusters were reported to appear linked to parvovirus B19, influenza, CMV and Epstein-Barr virus. Assigning TCR associations to individual alleles was difficult when HLA alleles, especially DR and DQ, strongly co-occurred.

The CDR3, from cysteine to phenylalanine, totals 16 residues. Only the CDR3 DNA is retained, 48 bases long and in frame from the first base. V is pruned by 1 base and J by 6 bases, leaving 4 bases of the junction without a gene match. The germline V gene gives CDR1 as LGHNA and CDR2 as YSLEER. The method behind the library was the immunoSEQ multiplex PCR assay. For the multiplex PCR, a mixture combining 60 forward primers for TCR Vbeta segments and 13 reverse primers for TCR Jbeta segments was used. Amplification of the CDR3 region of rearranged TCR beta genes was performed with a multiplex PCR assay on genomic DNA. The Illumina HiSeq System was used to sequence the amplified TCR beta libraries as 87-base-pair reads. Turning to the authors' computational methods: Across the roughly 600 repertoires, a later analysis counted 60 million to 90 million unique TCR beta chains, around 11 million of which were shared by at least two donors. Raw reads were error-corrected and collapsed into unique sequences with a nearest-neighbor algorithm that merged closely related sequences to remove PCR and sequencing errors. CDR3 sequences were aligned to IMGT reference sequences to assign V, D and J gene segments. For a sequence to be retained, a match of at least six nucleotides to both a V gene segment and a J gene segment was required. Rearrangements were called productive when the CDR3 lacked stop codons and stayed in frame with V and J; all others were non-productive. Following IMGT convention, CDR3 was defined as the stretch from the second conserved V-encoded cysteine up to the conserved J-encoded phenylalanine. Sequences without an unambiguous match to a single V gene segment were excluded from the earlier analysis of 450 to 750 of the donors. In an earlier analysis of several hundred of the donors, V segments were called functional above 56.7% productive rearrangements and were called segregating when the between-donor standard deviation exceeded 5%. To diagnose cytomegalovirus status from the catalog of TCR beta chain sequences, a statistical classification framework was built. In a later analysis, V and J genes were assigned by comparing TCR nucleotide sequences against IMGT/GENE-DB human TR gene sequences. Using the TCRdist pipeline, a later analysis assigned CDR3 sequences along with most-parsimonious VDJ recombination scenarios. In a later analysis, each TCR beta chain was defined by its CDR3 amino acid sequence together with its V-gene family, and reads lacking a unique V-gene family were excluded. In a later analysis, 500 to 700 highly shared, low-generation-probability nucleotide sequences were removed to address suspected cross-contamination and a sequencing artifact. A later analysis calculated a clonal expansion index for each public chain from normalized within-repertoire ranks of inferred template counts. In a later analysis, generation probabilities were computed with a VDJ recombination model fitted to out-of-frame rearrangements, and the resulting probabilities were checked against IGoR. Hypergeometric tests were used in a later analysis to score TCR-TCR, TCR-HLA and TCR-CMV co-occurrence, with a repertoire-size bias correction applied to the TCR pairs. To estimate false discovery rates, a later analysis permuted the HLA or CMV assignments 20 times. A later analysis grouped co-occurring TCRs with DBSCAN, adding TCRdist sequence similarity when clustering within HLA-allele-positive subsets. Repertoires with fewer than 30,000 or more than 120,000 public chains were left out of co-occurrence clustering, as were four to six repertoires with anomalous nucleotide sharing. TCRdb provides this immuneACCESS table in a form limited to in-frame rearrangements. Some clones are lacking; in checked studies, under half of them reflect an unresolved V gene, and why the rest are absent is not known. That table gives V, J and clone size, and the DNA gave D and trimming. The sample yields fewer than 150,000 clones; about 73% were counted once. The top ten hold approximately 6% of the sample.

In total, 500 to 700 healthy bone marrow donors made up the cohort. Cohort members were all nominally healthy when sampled, although unrecorded immune exposures were likely present. The donor tested CMV seropositive and was one of the 289 seropositive cohort members. Each donor provided a peripheral blood sample, and peripheral blood mononuclear cells were used for TCR beta sequencing. Genomic DNA extraction from the blood cell samples was performed with the Qiagen DNeasy Blood Extraction Kit. What was sequenced was PBMCs. The rearranged segments are TRBV4-3 and TRBJ1-6; TRBD1 lines up with 9 middle nucleotides. The clonotype originates from a woman aged 45-59 years in good health and CMV-seropositive. The CDR3 protein: CASSQARTGVNSPLHF. The base sequence is TGCGCCAGCAGCCAAGCTAGGACAGGGGTTAATTCACCCCTCCACTTT.